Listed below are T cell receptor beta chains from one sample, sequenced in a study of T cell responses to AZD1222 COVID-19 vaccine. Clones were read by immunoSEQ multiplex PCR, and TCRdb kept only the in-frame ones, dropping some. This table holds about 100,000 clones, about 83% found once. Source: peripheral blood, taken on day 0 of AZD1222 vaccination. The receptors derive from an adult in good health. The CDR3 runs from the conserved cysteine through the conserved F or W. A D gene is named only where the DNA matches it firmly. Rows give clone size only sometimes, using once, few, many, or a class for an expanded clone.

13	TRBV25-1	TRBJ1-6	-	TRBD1	CASSDRVYSPLHF	TGTGCCAGCAGCGACAGGGTTTATTCACCCCTCCACTTT
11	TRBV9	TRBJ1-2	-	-	CASSANSGYTF	TGTGCCAGCAGCGCCAACAGTGGCTACACCTTC
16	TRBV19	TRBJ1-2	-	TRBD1	CASTGTGGEGFYGYTF	TGTGCCAGTACCGGGACAGGGGGCGAAGGGTTCTATGGCTACACCTTC
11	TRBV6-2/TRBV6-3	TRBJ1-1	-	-	CASSHYSEAFF	TGTGCCAGCAGCCATTACAGTGAAGCTTTCTTT
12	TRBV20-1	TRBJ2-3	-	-	CSASWGTDTQYF	TGCAGTGCTAGTTGGGGCACAGATACGCAGTATTTT
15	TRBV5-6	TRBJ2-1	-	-	CASSLVGIGYNEQFF	TGTGCCAGCAGCTTAGTGGGGATTGGGTACAATGAGCAGTTCTTC
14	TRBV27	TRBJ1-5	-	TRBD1	CASSAQGRNQPQHF	TGTGCCAGCAGCGCACAGGGGAGGAATCAGCCCCAGCATTTT
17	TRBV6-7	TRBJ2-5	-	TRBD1	CASRGTGGARRKGTQYF	TGTGCCAGCAGGGGGACAGGGGGCGCGAGGAGAAAGGGGACCCAGTACTTC
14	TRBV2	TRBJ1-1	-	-	CASSEVEATGEAFF	TGTGCCAGCAGTGAAGTTGAGGCGACAGGTGAAGCTTTCTTT
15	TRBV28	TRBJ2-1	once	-	CASSLVRAHHNEQFF	TGTGCCAGCAGTTTAGTTAGGGCCCATCACAATGAGCAGTTCTTC
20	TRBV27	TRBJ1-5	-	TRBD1	CASSPLKLTGGVWSNQPQHF	TGTGCCAGCAGCCCTCTCAAACTGACAGGGGGCGTTTGGAGCAATCAGCCCCAGCATTTT
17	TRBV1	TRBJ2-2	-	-	CTSSQDQVVGGTGELFF	TGCACCAGCAGCCAAGATCAGGTGGTCGGGGGGACCGGGGAGCTGTTTTTT
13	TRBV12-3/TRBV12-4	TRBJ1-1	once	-	CASSSGRNTEAFF	TGTGCCAGCAGTTCGGGAAGGAACACTGAAGCTTTCTTT
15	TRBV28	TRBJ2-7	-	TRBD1	CASSLLPTGLYEQYF	TGTGCCAGCAGTTTACTACCGACAGGGCTTTACGAGCAGTACTTC
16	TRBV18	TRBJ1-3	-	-	CASSPGPSYSGNTIYF	TGTGCCAGCTCACCAGGCCCGTCTTACTCTGGAAACACCATATATTTT
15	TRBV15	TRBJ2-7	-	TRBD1	CATSRDPGQGSEQYF	TGTGCCACCAGCAGAGACCCGGGACAGGGTAGCGAGCAGTACTTC
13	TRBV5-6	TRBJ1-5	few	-	CASSLGRDQPQHF	TGTGCCAGCAGCTTGGGCAGAGATCAGCCCCAGCATTTT
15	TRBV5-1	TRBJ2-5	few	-	CASSLESGVEETQYF	TGCGCCAGCAGCTTGGAGTCAGGGGTGGAAGAGACCCAGTACTTC
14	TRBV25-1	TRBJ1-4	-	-	CASSERGKQKVLFF	TGTGCCAGCAGTGAAAGGGGAAAACAGAAAGTTTTGTTTTTT
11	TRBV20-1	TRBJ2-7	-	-	CSASSRYEQYF	TGCAGTGCTAGCTCTCGCTACGAGCAGTACTTC
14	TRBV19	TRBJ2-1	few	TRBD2	CASSIGSGVSEQFF	TGTGCCAGTAGTATAGGGAGCGGGGTATCTGAGCAGTTCTTC
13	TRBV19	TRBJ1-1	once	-	CASSKEGNTEAFF	TGTGCCAGTAGTAAAGAAGGGAACACTGAAGCTTTCTTT
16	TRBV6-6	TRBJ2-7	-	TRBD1	CASSPYGTGSFYEQYF	TGTGCCAGCAGCCCTTATGGGACAGGGAGCTTCTACGAGCAGTACTTC
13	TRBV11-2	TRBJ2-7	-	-	CASSLGPTYEQYF	TGTGCCAGCAGCTTAGGCCCCACCTACGAGCAGTACTTC
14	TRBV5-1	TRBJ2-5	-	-	CASSHGWGEETQYF	TGCGCCAGCAGCCATGGCTGGGGTGAAGAGACCCAGTACTTC
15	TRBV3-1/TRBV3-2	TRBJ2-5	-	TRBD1	CASRAGTASSETQYF	TGTGCCAGCAGGGCCGGGACAGCGTCATCAGAGACCCAGTACTTC
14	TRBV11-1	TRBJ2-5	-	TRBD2	CASSSLAGRETQYF	TGTGCCAGCAGCTCCCTAGCGGGGAGAGAGACCCAGTACTTC
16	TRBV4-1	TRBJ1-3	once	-	CASSRQDLGNGNTIYF	TGCGCCAGCAGCCGCCAGGACCTGGGGAATGGAAACACCATATATTTT
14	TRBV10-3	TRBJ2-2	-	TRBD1	CAISTGQYTGELFF	TGTGCCATCAGTACGGGACAGTACACCGGGGAGCTGTTTTTT
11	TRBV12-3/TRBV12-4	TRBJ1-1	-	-	CASSFRTEAFF	TGTGCCAGCAGTTTTAGAACTGAAGCTTTCTTT
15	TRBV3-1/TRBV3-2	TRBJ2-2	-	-	CASSLGLVGTGELFF	TGTGCCAGCAGCCTCGGACTCGTGGGTACCGGGGAGCTGTTTTTT
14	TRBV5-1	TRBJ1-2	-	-	CASSLAPGERGYTF	TGCGCCAGCAGCTTGGCTCCGGGGGAACGTGGCTACACCTTC
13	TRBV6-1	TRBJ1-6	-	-	CASFATYNSPLHF	TGTGCCAGCTTTGCCACTTATAATTCACCCCTCCACTTT
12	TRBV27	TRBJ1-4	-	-	CASAGPNEKLFF	TGTGCCAGCGCCGGGCCCAATGAAAAACTGTTTTTT
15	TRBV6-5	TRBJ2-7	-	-	CASSYTGKVGYEQYF	TGTGCCAGCAGCTATACAGGGAAGGTAGGCTACGAGCAGTACTTC
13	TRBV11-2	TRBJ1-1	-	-	CASSFKGNTEAFF	TGTGCCAGCAGCTTTAAAGGGAACACTGAAGCTTTCTTT
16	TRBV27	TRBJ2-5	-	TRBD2	CASSRRTSGSQETQYF	TGTGCCAGCAGTCGCCGGACTAGCGGGTCCCAAGAGACCCAGTACTTC
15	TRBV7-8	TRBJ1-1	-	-	CASSLDAGQGREAFF	TGTGCCAGCAGCTTAGACGCGGGGCAGGGTCGTGAAGCTTTCTTT
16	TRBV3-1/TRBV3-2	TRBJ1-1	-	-	CASSQGWGAGNTEAFF	TGTGCCAGCAGCCAAGGGTGGGGCGCGGGAAACACTGAAGCTTTCTTT
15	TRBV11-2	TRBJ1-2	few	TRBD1	CASSLKGQGDYGYTF	TGTGCCAGCAGCTTAAAGGGACAGGGTGACTATGGCTACACCTTC
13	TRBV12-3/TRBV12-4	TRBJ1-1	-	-	CASSRFLGKELLF	TGTGCCAGCAGCCGATTTTTGGGTAAGGAGCTTCTCTTT
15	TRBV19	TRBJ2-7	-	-	CASSILSGGAYEQYF	TGTGCCAGTAGTATTTTGTCAGGGGGGGCCTACGAGCAGTACTTC
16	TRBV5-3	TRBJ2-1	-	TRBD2	CARSLGPSGSLDEQFF	TGTGCCAGAAGCTTGGGTCCCAGCGGGAGTTTAGATGAGCAGTTCTTC
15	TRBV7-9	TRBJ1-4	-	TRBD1	CASSADRGLGEKLFF	TGTGCCAGCAGCGCTGACAGGGGGCTAGGGGAAAAACTGTTTTTT
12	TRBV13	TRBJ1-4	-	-	CASSSRGEKLFF	TGTGCCAGCAGCTCTCGTGGAGAAAAACTGTTTTTT
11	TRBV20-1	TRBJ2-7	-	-	CSAPSEGEQYF	TGCAGTGCTCCCTCCGAGGGGGAGCAGTACTTC
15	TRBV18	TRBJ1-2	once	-	CASSPVAGRFSGYTF	TGTGCCAGCTCACCAGTAGCAGGTAGATTCTCTGGCTACACCTTC
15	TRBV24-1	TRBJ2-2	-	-	CATSDFGQNTGELFF	TGTGCCACCAGTGATTTTGGACAGAACACCGGGGAGCTGTTTTTT
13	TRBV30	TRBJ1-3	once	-	CAWISGPGNTIYF	TGTGCCTGGATTTCGGGGCCAGGAAACACCATATATTTT
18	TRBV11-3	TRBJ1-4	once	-	CASSLFDFSGAGNEKLFF	TGTGCCAGCAGCTTATTTGATTTTTCGGGGGCTGGGAATGAAAAACTGTTTTTT
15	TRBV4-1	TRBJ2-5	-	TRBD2	CASAGGLAGKETQYF	TGCGCCAGCGCAGGGGGGCTAGCGGGGAAAGAGACCCAGTACTTC
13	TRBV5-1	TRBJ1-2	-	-	CASHSLQGDERFF	TGCGCCAGCCACTCTCTACAGGGTGACGAAAGATTCTTC
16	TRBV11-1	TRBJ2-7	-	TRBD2	CASSKNLGLAGIEQYF	TGTGCCAGCAGCAAAAATTTAGGACTAGCGGGGATCGAGCAGTACTTC
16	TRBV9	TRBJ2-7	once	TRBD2	CASSPGTSGIIGEQYF	TGTGCCAGCAGCCCGGGGACTAGCGGGATCATAGGCGAGCAGTACTTC